This T cell receptor (beta chain) was retrieved from a study of blood T cell repertoires in COVID-19. About the research overall: Some COVID-19 samples were acute and others convalescent; all came from the United States, Italy and Spain. PBMCs, B-cell-depleted T cells, or T cells provided the cDNA or gDNA that made up the material.

Source study methods: Amplified reference gene primers provided the basis for estimating nucleated cell counts. The assay was immunoSEQ multiplex PCR, and TCRdb's table has in-frame clones only and misses some. That table gives V, J and clone size, and the DNA gave D and trimming. This table holds 190,000 or so clones, around 85% found once. The CDR3 is 16 amino acids. The junction had 8 bases not matched to a gene; V was cut back by 6 bases and J by 0 bases. CDR1 is LNHDA and CDR2 is SQIVND in the germline V gene (reference sequence). The sequencing input was peripheral blood. The chain employs TRBV19 and TRBJ2-4, with 7 bases that match TRBD2. This TCR was sampled from a woman of 80 years or more with acute or convalescent COVID-19. The DNA of the CDR3 is TGTGCCAGTAGCAACCTGAGCGGGGTAGCCAAAAACATTCAGTACTTC. It specifies CASSNLSGVAKNIQYF.